These T cell receptor beta chains were read from a single sample in a study of metastatic and nonmetastatic thyroid tumors. TCRdb called clones again from the PCR reads with MiXCR. The sample includes 75,000 to 100,000 clones, about 13% of them seen just once. Sequencing input: blood. The source of these receptors is a female donor with papillary thyroid cancer or a benign thyroid nodule (not recorded which). Some clones in this sample may be carry-over from other donors' samples. The CDR3 runs from the conserved cysteine through the conserved F or W. Fields, in order: J gene, clone size, V gene, D gene, CDR3 DNA, CDR3 protein. D genes are given only for firm matches. For some rows the clone size is stated as once, few or many, or as a class when expanded; others skip it.

TRBJ1-4,many,TRBV6-5,TRBD1,TGTGCCAGCAGTTACCCCGGACAGGGGGCAACTAATGAAAAACTGTTTTTT,CASSYPGQGATNEKLFF
TRBJ2-7,many,TRBV28,TRBD1,TGTGCCAGCCTGCTGACAGGGGGCGCGGGGGAGCAGTACTTC,CASLLTGGAGEQYF
TRBJ2-4,few,TRBV27,.,TGTGCCAGCAGCTTATCCCCCCTCAAAAACATTCAGTACTTC,CASSLSPLKNIQYF
TRBJ1-1,.,TRBV7-2,.,TGTGCCAGCGCCCTCGGTCACCAAAACACTGAAGCTTTCTTT,CASALGHQNTEAFF
TRBJ1-2,many,TRBV28,.,TGTGCCAGCAGTGCGGGACAATCCCAAGTGGAGGGCTACACCTTC,CASSAGQSQVEGYTF
TRBJ1-6,.,TRBV30,.,TGTGCCTGGAGTTCGTGGGGACATAATTCACCCCTCCACTTT,CAWSSWGHNSPLHF
TRBJ1-2,many,TRBV6-1,.,TGTGCCAGCAGCGAACAGGTTTTCTATGGCTACACCTTC,CASSEQVFYGYTF
TRBJ2-1,.,TRBV28,TRBD2,TGTGCCAGCAGGGGAGGGAGGCCCTCCTCACGGGAGCAGTTCTTC,CASRGGRPSSREQFF
TRBJ2-7,many,TRBV6-2/TRBV6-3,TRBD1,TGTGCCAGCAGTTACGGCAGGGGGCGGTACGAGCAGTACTTC,CASSYGRGRYEQYF
TRBJ2-6,many,TRBV20-1,.,TGCAGTGCTAGCAGGGGTACTGGGGCCAACGTCCTGACTTTC,CSASRGTGANVLTF
TRBJ2-3,few,TRBV20-1,.,TGCAGTGCTAGAGTACCAGATACGCAGTATTTT,CSARVPDTQYF
TRBJ2-1,many,TRBV7-2,.,TGTGCCAGCAGCTTAGCAGGATCCTCCTACAATGAGCAGTTCTTC,CASSLAGSSYNEQFF
TRBJ2-3,many,TRBV6-2/TRBV6-3,.,TGTGCCAGCAGTTACTTACTAGTAGAGACAGATACGCAGTATTTT,CASSYLLVETDTQYF
TRBJ1-3,many,TRBV11-1,.,TGTGCCAGCAGCCCTCGGTCCGGGGCTTCTGGAAACACCATATATTTT,CASSPRSGASGNTIYF
TRBJ2-1,many,TRBV5-1,.,TGCGCCAGCAGTCTTTCTAGGGAACATAAGGAGCAGTTCTTC,CASSLSREHKEQFF
TRBJ2-7,many,TRBV2,.,TGTGCCAGCAGAGAGGGGTTAAGTGGGTCCTACGAGCAGTACTTC,CASREGLSGSYEQYF
TRBJ2-7,many,TRBV20-1,TRBD2,TGCAGTGCTAGAGGACTAGCGGGTCAACCCCCCCTCTACGAGCAGTACTTC,CSARGLAGQPPLYEQYF
TRBJ2-7,.,TRBV14,.,TGTGCCAGCCCCCCTAGTTTGGCCTCCTACGAGCAGTACTTC,CASPPSLASYEQYF
TRBJ2-5,few,TRBV12-3/TRBV12-4,.,TGCGCCATCAGTCCTTCGGAGACCCAGTACTTC,CAISPSETQYF
TRBJ1-5,many,TRBV30,TRBD1,TGTGCCTGGAGTCCCGGACAGGGGGCTCAGCCCCAGCATTTT,CAWSPGQGAQPQHF
TRBJ1-1,many,TRBV10-1,TRBD1,TGCGCCAGCAGGGGACAGGGGGGGATGAACACTGAAGCTTTCTTT,CASRGQGGMNTEAFF
TRBJ2-5,many,TRBV20-1,.,TGCAGTGCAAGGGGACTGCAAGAGACCCAGTACTTC,CSARGLQETQYF
TRBJ2-1,many,TRBV29-1,.,TGCAGCGTTGGCGGGAACGGGCAGTTCTTC,CSVGGNGQFF
TRBJ2-3,many,TRBV7-8,.,TGTGCCAGCGTCCGACTCGGCTTCGCTAGCACAGATACGCAGTATTTT,CASVRLGFASTDTQYF
TRBJ1-3,many,TRBV20-1,.,TGCAGTGCTAGAGTGGACTCTGGAAACACCATATATTTT,CSARVDSGNTIYF
TRBJ2-7,many,TRBV4-1,.,TGCGCCAGCAGCCAAAGGATACAGGGTGCCTACGAGCAGTACTTC,CASSQRIQGAYEQYF
TRBJ2-7,many,TRBV5-1,TRBD1,TGCGCCAGCAGTCCAGGACAGGGCGGCGAGCAGTACTTC,CASSPGQGGEQYF
TRBJ2-2,many,TRBV11-2,.,TGTGCCAGCAGCCGGAAGATGGCCGGGGAGCTGTTTTTT,CASSRKMAGELFF
TRBJ1-2,.,TRBV7-9,.,TGTGCCAGCAGCCACTGGCGGGGGGATGGCTACACCTTC,CASSHWRGDGYTF
TRBJ2-6,many,TRBV6-2/TRBV6-3,.,TGTGCCAGCAGAGGGCTTGGGGCCAACGTCCTGACTTTC,CASRGLGANVLTF
TRBJ1-4,many,TRBV4-3,.,TGCGCCAGCAGCCAATTGGGGACGGTGAATGAAAAACTGTTTTTT,CASSQLGTVNEKLFF
TRBJ1-2,many,TRBV12-3/TRBV12-4,TRBD1,TGTGCCAGCAGGTCGGGACAGGGGGCCGGGGGCTACACCTTC,CASRSGQGAGGYTF
TRBJ1-2,.,TRBV30,.,TGTGCCTGGAGTAACCTAGGGGGCTACACCTTC,CAWSNLGGYTF
TRBJ2-2,many,TRBV7-2,.,TGTGCCAGCAGCCGCCTAATCACCGGGGAGCTGTTTTTT,CASSRLITGELFF
TRBJ1-5,many,TRBV4-2,TRBD1,TGTGCCAGCAGCCACGGACAGGGGGCTAATCAGCCCCAGCATTTT,CASSHGQGANQPQHF
TRBJ2-6,many,TRBV20-1,.,TGCAGTGCTAGGAGCCCCGGGACACCTTCCTCTGGGGCCAACGTCCTGACTTTC,CSARSPGTPSSGANVLTF
TRBJ2-7,few,TRBV20-1,TRBD2,TGCAGTGCTAGTCCGCAGCGGGGGACCTACGAGCAGTACTTC,CSASPQRGTYEQYF
TRBJ2-4,many,TRBV18,TRBD2,TGTGCCAGCTCACTCAATAGCGGGAGGCGGAGCATTCAGTACTTC,CASSLNSGRRSIQYF
TRBJ2-2,many,TRBV7-2,TRBD1,TGTGCCAGCAGCTTAGGACAGGGGTACACCGGGGAGCTGTTTTTT,CASSLGQGYTGELFF
TRBJ1-4,many,TRBV20-1,.,TGCAGTGCTAGAGACAGGGTTTCTAATGAAAAACTGTTTTTT,CSARDRVSNEKLFF
TRBJ1-5,many,TRBV7-9,.,TGTGCCAGCAGCTTGTCTAGCAATCAGCCCCAGCATTTT,CASSLSSNQPQHF
TRBJ2-7,many,TRBV6-2/TRBV6-3,.,TGTGCCAGCAGTCCCCCCGGGGTCCCCTACGAGCAGTACTTC,CASSPPGVPYEQYF
TRBJ2-3,.,TRBV30,.,TGCGCCTGGAGCCATAGGACAGATACGCAGTATTTT,CAWSHRTDTQYF
TRBJ1-1,many,TRBV5-1,.,TGCGCCAGCAGCTTAAGAGAAATCAACACTGAAGCTTTCTTT,CASSLREINTEAFF
TRBJ2-7,many,TRBV11-2,.,TGTGCCAGCAGCTCCCAAACTACGGAGCAGTACTTC,CASSSQTTEQYF
TRBJ1-4,many,TRBV2,.,TGTGCCAGCAGCCCCAGGACAGCCTATAATGAAAAACTGTTTTTT,CASSPRTAYNEKLFF
TRBJ2-1,many,TRBV2,TRBD2,TGTGCCAGCAGTGGGACTAGCGGCGGAGATGAGCAGTTCTTC,CASSGTSGGDEQFF